This passage covers 21 T cell receptor beta chains from one sample sequenced in a study of blood T cell repertoires in COVID-19. Data came from immunoSEQ multiplex PCR; TCRdb stores just in-frame clones and leaves some out. The table has 60,000 to 75,000 clones, 76% seen once; the top ten hold 5% to 7%. The specimen was peripheral blood. These receptors originate from a woman between 50 and 59 years old with active or convalescent COVID-19.

The V call is TRBV18, the J call TRBJ2-1; 13 nucleotides align to TRBD2. CDR1 and CDR2 (germline): KGHSH, LQKENI. Losses at the gene ends were 0 bases for V and 8 bases for J; bases not matched to a gene: 4. The CDR3 runs 16 residues. This CDR3 is CASSPPGLAGTDEQFF. The CDR3 DNA follows: TGTGCCAGCTCACCACCGGGACTAGCGGGAACGGATGAGCAGTTCTTC. The variable domain in full, with the rest retrieved from reference TRBV18 and TRBJ2-1, is NAGVMQNPRHLVRRRGQEARLRCSPMKGHSHVYWYRQLPEEGLKFMVYLQKENIIDESGMPKERFSAEFPKEGPSILRIQQVVRGDSAAYFCASSPPGLAGTDEQFFGPGTRLTVL.

The rearrangement links TRBV18 to TRBJ2-7; 9 bases are a match to TRBD1. This CDR3 is 14 amino acids long. CDR1 is KGHSH, CDR2 LQKENI, per germline. The trim removed 3 bases at V and 2 bases at J, leaving 2 bases unmatched. The CDR3 loop reads CASSPRDRAYEQYF. CDR3 nucleotide sequence: TGTGCCAGCTCACCGAGGGACAGGGCCTACGAGCAGTACTTC.

The CDR3 spells CASRGGLLANTGELFF. For the CDR3, the DNA is TGTGCCAGCAGGGGGGGACTGCTAGCGAACACCGGGGAGCTGTTTTTT. The genes are TRBV2 and TRBJ2-2; perhaps TRBD2 as D (6 bases). V shed 6 bases and J shed 0 bases, with 14 bases lying between them. Germline CDR1 reads SNHLY; CDR2 reads FYNNEI. CDR3 length: 16 amino acids.

This chain connects TRBV19 to TRBJ2-7, with D perhaps matching TRBD1 (5 bases). This CDR3 is built from 13 residues. Trimming removed 3 bases from V and 5 bases from J, with 11 bases in between. Germline V gene data show CDR1 as LNHDA and CDR2 as SQIVND (reference sequence). The CDR3 DNA is TGTGCCAGTAGTATCGGCAGGGTGGACGAGCAGTACTTC. Protein: CASSIGRVDEQYF. Full variable domain (outside the CDR3, taken from reference TRBV19 and TRBJ2-7): DGGITQSPKYLFRKEGQNVTLSCEQNLNHDAMYWYRQDPGQGLRLIYYSQIVNDFQKGDIAEGYSVSREKKESFPLTVTSAQKNPTAFYLCASSIGRVDEQYFGPGTRLTVT.

This clone has only one observation. This chain uses TRBV6-6 with TRBJ2-1; 9 bases map to TRBD2. The V and J ends lost 5 bases and 4 bases, in that order; junction bases with no gene match: 15. Germline lookup yields CDR1 MNHNY and CDR2 SVGAGI (reference sequence). The CDR3 is made up of 18 amino acids. CDR3 DNA sequence: TGTGCCAGCAGTCCCGGGAGTCTAGCGACTAGCGGATACAATGAGCAGTTCTTC. Translating it yields CASSPGSLATSGYNEQFF.

The V gene is TRBV5-6, the J gene TRBJ1-5; TRBD1 matches 11 bases. The trim removed 4 bases at V and 5 bases at J, leaving 5 bases unmatched. In germline, CDR1 is SGHDT, CDR2 YYEEEE. The CDR3 is 15 residues long. CDR3 coding DNA: TGTGCCAGCAGCCAAAGGGACAGGGGGGATCAGCCCCAGCATTTT. Translating it yields CASSQRDRGDQPQHF.

This clone has only one observation. The gene calls are TRBV7-2 and TRBJ1-3; D call uncertain. The CDR3 runs to 14 residues. Trimming removed 5 bases from V and 7 bases from J, with 15 bases in between. Germline lookup yields CDR1 SGHTA and CDR2 FQGNSA. The CDR3 sequence is CASSQSLVGNTIYF. The DNA of the CDR3 is TGTGCCAGCAGCCAATCCTTGGTGGGCAACACCATATATTTT.

This chain uses TRBV18 with TRBJ1-2, with 8 nucleotides matching TRBD1. CDR1 and CDR2 from the germline V gene are KGHSH and LQKENI. The CDR3 covers 15 residues. The trim removed 2 bases at V and 1 base at J, leaving 3 bases unmatched. The CDR3 reads CASSPGGQDNYGYTF. The CDR3 DNA is TGTGCCAGCTCACCAGGGGGACAGGATAACTATGGCTACACCTTC.

The chain joins TRBV29-1 to TRBJ1-2; D remains unclear. Trimming took off 0 bases at V and 6 bases at J, with 2 bases between the two ends. Germline lookup yields CDR1 SQVTM and CDR2 ANQGSEA. The CDR3 runs 10 residues. The CDR3 bases are TGCAGCGTTGAAGACAATGGCTACACCTTC. This translates into CSVEDNGYTF.

This chain links TRBV12-5 with TRBJ2-3; unclear D gene. Trimming removed 6 bases from V and 13 bases from J, with 17 bases in between. Germline CDR1 is LGHNT and CDR2 is FRNRAP. The CDR3 is 12 amino acids. This CDR3 is CASGPQEGRKYF. As DNA, the CDR3 is TGTGCTAGTGGGCCGCAGGAAGGTAGAAAGTATTTT.

V gene TRBV6-2 or TRBV6-3 combines with J gene TRBJ2-2, with a possible D match to TRBD1 (6 bases). The V and J ends lost 4 bases and 4 bases respectively, with 10 bases between them. This CDR3 is built from 14 residues. The germline V gene has CDR1 MNHEY and CDR2 SVGEGT. The chain's CDR3 is CASSLGQRTGELFF. The CDR3 DNA reads TGTGCCAGCAGTTTGGGACAACGCACCGGGGAGCTGTTTTTT.

The CDR3 coding sequence is TGTGCCAGCAGGCCCGGGACTTTTGCCTACGAGCAGTACTTC. Protein: CASRPGTFAYEQYF. The chain uses TRBV28 and TRBJ2-7, with a weak D call TRBD2 (6 bases). Looked up from germline, CDR1 is MDHEN and CDR2 is SYDVKM. V was clipped by 6 bases and J by 2 bases, with 14 bases between them. This CDR3 region has 14 residues.

V and J are TRBV7-2 and TRBJ2-2; 8 nucleotides match TRBD2. The germline V gene encodes CDR1 SGHTA and CDR2 FQGNSA. The CDR3 length is 16 residues. Losses at the gene ends were 0 bases for V and 6 bases for J; bases not matched to a gene: 6. The CDR3 region has the DNA TGTGCCAGCAGCTTAGCGATGACTAGCGTTTCCGGGGAGCTGTTTTTT. Its protein is CASSLAMTSVSGELFF.

This chain joins TRBV6-2 or TRBV6-3 and TRBJ1-2; no clear D gene. The CDR3 totals 15 residues. The V gene lost 2 bases and the J gene lost 8 bases, with 18 bases spanning the gap. In germline, CDR1 is MNHEY, CDR2 SVGEGT. CDR3 loop: CASSYTPGSMAGYTF. CDR3 DNA sequence: TGTGCCAGCAGTTACACCCCGGGATCCATGGCAGGCTACACCTTC.

The sample holds a few counts of this clone. For the CDR3, the DNA is TGTGCCAGCAGTGCCCAGGGCCCAGGAGAAAGCTACACCTTC. Encoded protein: CASSAQGPGESYTF. The J gene is TRBJ1-2, the V gene TRBV2; TRBD1 is a possible D gene (5 bases). Germline CDR1 and CDR2: SNHLY and FYNNEI. This CDR3 region has 14 residues. The V gene lost 4 bases and the J gene lost 9 bases, with 18 bases spanning the gap.

This chain uses TRBV6-5 with TRBJ2-1; 8 nucleotides line up with TRBD2. V shed 0 bases, J shed 10 bases, and the junction held 8 bases outside the gene matches. This CDR3 comprises 15 residues. The germline CDR1 and CDR2 sequences are MNHEY and SVGAGI. This CDR3 reads CASSYSRAGVGEQFF. Written as DNA, the CDR3 is TGTGCCAGCAGTTACTCCCGAGCGGGAGTAGGCGAGCAGTTCTTC.

V usage is TRBV3-1 (or the pseudogene TRBV3-2) and J usage is TRBJ2-3; weak D call: TRBD2 (5 bases). From germline, CDR1 is LGHDT and CDR2 YNNKEL (reference sequence). V was clipped by 6 bases and J by 6 bases, with 16 bases between them. The CDR3 runs to 14 residues. The CDR3 sequence is CASREDSVPDTQYF. The CDR3 coding sequence is TGTGCCAGCAGGGAGGACTCCGTCCCGGATACGCAGTATTTT.

The DNA for the CDR3 is TGCAGTGCTTTCACGGGAGGGTCCCCGTTCTTC. It yields the protein CSAFTGGSPFF. J is TRBJ2-1 and V is TRBV20-1, with 8 bases identical to TRBD2. The CDR3 totals 11 residues. The V gene end was trimmed by 5 bases and the J gene end by 15 bases; junction bases not matched to a gene: 9. CDR1 and CDR2 from the germline V gene are DFQATT and SNEGSKA (reference sequence).

The chain links TRBV19 to TRBJ1-2; a possible D gene is TRBD1 (6 bases). The V end lost 0 bases, the J end lost 4 bases, and 15 bases lay between the germline ends. Per the germline V gene, CDR1 is LNHDA and CDR2 is SQIVND (reference sequence). This CDR3 is built from 16 residues. The CDR3 region has the DNA TGTGCCAGTAGTATAGACCACAGGGCCGCCCTCTATGGCTACACCTTC. Protein: CASSIDHRAALYGYTF.

This chain joins TRBV28 and TRBJ1-6; 7 bases line up with TRBD1. With V trimmed by 6 bases and J by 7 bases, 9 bases remained unmatched. Germline V gene data show CDR1 as MDHEN and CDR2 as SYDVKM. The CDR3 consists of 15 residues. This CDR3 reads CASRVRDSLNSPLHF. As DNA, the CDR3 is TGTGCCAGCAGGGTCCGGGACAGCCTCAATTCACCCCTCCACTTT.

This clone has only a few counts. The chain is built from TRBV2 and TRBJ1-1; a possible D gene is TRBD1 (6 bases). The CDR3 is 14 amino acids. The V and J ends lost 6 bases and 1 base respectively, with 12 bases between them. CDR1 is SNHLY and CDR2 is FYNNEI in the germline V gene. The CDR3 region has the DNA TGTGCCAGCAGCGTACAGGGTGGGAACACTGAAGCTTTCTTT. This gives the protein CASSVQGGNTEAFF.